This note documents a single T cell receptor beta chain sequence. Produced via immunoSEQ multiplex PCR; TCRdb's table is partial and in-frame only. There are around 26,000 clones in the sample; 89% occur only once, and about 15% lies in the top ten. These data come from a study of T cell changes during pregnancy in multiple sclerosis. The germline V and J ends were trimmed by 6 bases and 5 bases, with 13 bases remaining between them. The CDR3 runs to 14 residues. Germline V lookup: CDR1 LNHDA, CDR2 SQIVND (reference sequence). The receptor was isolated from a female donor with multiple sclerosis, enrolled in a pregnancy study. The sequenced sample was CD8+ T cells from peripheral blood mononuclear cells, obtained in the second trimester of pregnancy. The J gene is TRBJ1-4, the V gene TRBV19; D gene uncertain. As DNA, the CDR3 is TGTGCCAGTAGCCACCGGGTTGGCAATGAAAAACTGTTTTTT. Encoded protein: CASSHRVGNEKLFF.